The 28 T cell receptor beta chains reported below all come from one sample, sequenced in a study of T-cell reconstitution after alpha-beta-depleted transplantation in children. The library targeted TCRbeta and was prepared with unique molecular identifiers. TCRdb ran MiXCR on the PCR reads and lists one entry per CDR3 protein. In the table there are around 450,000 distinct CDR3 sequences, roughly 10% of which are singletons. This material consisted of PBMCs, taken before TCRalphabeta/CD19-depleted stem cell transplant. The source is a child aged 2 to 10 with inherited bone marrow failure, due to receive a stem cell transplant.

This clonotype was seen a handful of times. The V and J genes are TRBV18 and TRBJ1-2, with 8 bases fitting TRBD1. With 4 bases clipped from V and 2 bases from J, the junction kept 21 bases outside the gene matches. CDR1 and CDR2 (germline): KGHSH, LQKENI. The CDR3 runs to 20 residues. CDR3 DNA sequence: TGTGCCAGCTCACTTCAGAGGGGGACAGGAACCCTTCAAAGCAACTATGGCTACACCTTC. Protein: CASSLQRGTGTLQSNYGYTF.

The rearrangement links TRBV27 to TRBJ2-3; 14 bases line up with TRBD2. The CDR3 totals 17 residues. The germline gives CDR1 MNHEY, CDR2 SMNVEV (reference sequence). V lost 11 bases and J lost 5; bases outside the gene matches: 15. In nucleotides, the CDR3 is TGTGCCTTCAGTTTAAGACTAGCGGGAGGGCCGGGAGATACGCAGTATTTT. This codes for CAFSLRLAGGPGDTQYF.

V gene TRBV25-1 combines with J gene TRBJ2-1; D is unresolved. V dropped 8 bases and J dropped 12 bases, with 5 bases sitting between them. In germline, CDR1 is MGHDK, CDR2 SYGVNS. The CDR3 is 8 amino acids. Written as DNA, the CDR3 is TGTGCCAGCCCACCGCAGTTCTTC. It codes for CASPPQFF.

The CDR3 DNA reads TGTGCCAGCAGCTTGAGGGGCCGGGGGACAGAGAGCTCTGGGGCCAACGTCCTGACTTTC. This encodes CASSLRGRGTESSGANVLTF. The V gene is TRBV5-4, the J gene TRBJ2-6; TRBD1 might be the D (7 bases). V was clipped by 1 base and J by 0 bases, with 20 bases between them. CDR1 and CDR2 (germline): SGHNT, YYREEE (reference sequence). The CDR3 contains 20 residues.

In its sample, this clonotype was seen many times. The J gene is TRBJ2-3, the V gene TRBV15; D is tentatively TRBD1 or TRBD2 (5 bases each). The CDR3 extends over 13 amino acids. V shed 5 bases and J shed 8 bases, with 14 bases lying between them. Germline V lookup: CDR1 LNHNV, CDR2 YYDKDF (reference sequence). The CDR3 DNA reads TGTGCCACCAGCTTCGAGGGGCCAGGTACGCAGTATTTT. Protein product: CATSFEGPGTQYF. Together with reference TRBV15 and TRBJ2-3, the CDR3 gives the full variable domain: DAMVIQNPRYQVTQFGKPVTLSCSQTLNHNVMYWYQQKSSQAPKLLFHYYDKDFNNEADTPDNFQSRRPNTSFCFLDIRSPGLGDTAMYLCATSFEGPGTQYFGPGTRLTVL.

This clonotype appeared a few times. The rearrangement joins TRBV6-1 to TRBJ1-1; tentative D call: TRBD1 (6 bases). V was shortened by 3 bases and J by 1 base, with 12 bases between the two germline ends. CDR3 length: 15 amino acids. Per germline, CDR1 MNHNS and CDR2 SASEGT. CDR3 sequence (DNA): TGTGCCAGCAGTGACAGGGGCGCAAGGAACACTGAAGCTTTCTTT. This sequence encodes CASSDRGARNTEAFF.

The table lists this clonotype with a few counts. The genes are TRBV12-3 or TRBV12-4 and TRBJ2-3, with D tentatively TRBD1 (5 bases). The CDR3 consists of 17 residues. V lost 1 base and J lost 5, with 19 bases in between. CDR3 residues: CASSLGFGRVEGDTQYF. The DNA for the CDR3 is TGTGCCAGCAGTTTAGGTTTCGGCAGGGTGGAAGGAGATACGCAGTATTTT.

This clonotype was recorded at least ten times. The gene calls are TRBV7-9 and TRBJ2-3; 7 nucleotides match TRBD2. V trimming: 1 base; J trimming: 4 bases; junction bases outside the gene matches: 8. The CDR3 extends over 16 amino acids. From germline, CDR1 is SEHNR and CDR2 FQNEAQ (reference sequence). The CDR3 coding sequence is TGTGCCAGCAGCTTAGGATGGGCGGGAGACGCAGATACGCAGTATTTT. It specifies CASSLGWAGDADTQYF.

This clonotype has a count of ten or more. The V call is TRBV5-6, the J call TRBJ2-3, with TRBD2 as a possible D gene (5 bases). Germline assignment: CDR1 SGHDT and CDR2 YYEEEE. The V end lost 4 bases, the J end lost 4 bases, and 16 bases lay between the germline ends. CDR3 size: 15 residues. In DNA, the CDR3 is TGTGCCAGCAGCGAAACTAGTCTAGGAGCAGATACGCAGTATTTT. Translation: CASSETSLGADTQYF.

This clonotype was seen repeatedly, ten times or more. The chain is built from TRBV5-5 and TRBJ2-1; 8 positions agree with TRBD1. The V gene's germline CDR1 is SGHKS and CDR2 YYEKEE (reference sequence). The junction had 6 bases not matched to a gene; V was cut back by 4 bases and J by 0 bases. The CDR3 runs to 16 residues. CDR3 amino acids: CASSTDRADSYNEQFF. The CDR3 nucleotides are TGTGCCAGCAGCACGGACAGGGCCGACTCCTACAATGAGCAGTTCTTC.

The table lists this clonotype with many counts. This chain uses TRBV4-3 with TRBJ2-7; D perhaps matches TRBD2 (6 bases). CDR3 length: 15 amino acids. Per germline, CDR1 LGHNA and CDR2 YSLEER. With 1 base removed from V and 1 base from J, the gap between germline ends came to 11 bases. CDR3 sequence (DNA): TGCGCCAGCAGCCAAGGGAGGGACGGTTCCTACGAGCAGTACTTC. This translates into CASSQGRDGSYEQYF.

The chain links TRBV4-3 to TRBJ2-3; no firm D call. CDR3 length: 14 amino acids. CDR1 and CDR2 from the germline V gene are LGHNA and YSLEER. Trimming shortened V by 6 bases and J by 6 bases, and 16 bases separated the two germline ends. The chain's CDR3 is CASRKMDGRDTQYF. The CDR3 DNA reads TGCGCCAGCAGAAAAATGGACGGCCGGGATACGCAGTATTTT.

This clonotype was picked up many times. The J gene is TRBJ2-2, the V gene TRBV27; weak D call: TRBD2 (6 bases). The germline V gene has CDR1 MNHEY and CDR2 SMNVEV (reference sequence). V was clipped by 0 bases and J by 4 bases, with 9 bases between them. CDR3 length equals 15 residues. The DNA of the CDR3 is TGTGCCAGCAGTTTATCCGGGGGTGGCACCGGGGAGCTGTTTTTT. Amino acid sequence: CASSLSGGGTGELFF.

As concerns this clonotype: This may come from a read error, since a much larger clone is one base off. The gene calls are TRBV21-1 and TRBJ2-1; no DNA check was done on the table's D call, TRBD2. TRBV21-1 corresponds to a pseudogene. The CDR3 is made up of 14 amino acids. As DNA, the CDR3 is TGTGCCACATCCTGGGGGAGGGCTAAACCCGGGCAGTTCTTC. Its protein product is CATSWGRAKPGQFF.

Many counts were recorded for this clonotype. The chain uses TRBV29-1 and TRBJ2-2; D is unresolved. Trimming removed 5 bases at V and 6 bases at J, with 7 bases between. In germline, CDR1 is SQVTM, CDR2 ANQGSEA. The CDR3 covers 11 residues. DNA of the CDR3: TGCAGCGTTTTCTTCGCCGGGGAGCTGTTTTTT. Amino acids: CSVFFAGELFF.

This clonotype appeared many times. The V and J genes are TRBV7-2 and TRBJ2-5, with D perhaps assigned TRBD1 or TRBD2 (5 bases each). Trimming removed 6 bases at V and 5 bases at J, with 22 bases between. CDR1 and CDR2 (germline): SGHTA, FQGNSA. The CDR3 is made up of 16 amino acids. The CDR3 bases are TGTGCCAGCAGTGCGGTGGGGACCACCCGAGCGGAGACCCAGTACTTC. It is translated as CASSAVGTTRAETQYF.

This clonotype was observed many times. The chain joins TRBV9 to TRBJ2-1, with TRBD2 matching over 14 bases. The V gene's germline CDR1 is SGDLS and CDR2 YYNGEE. After removal of 6 bases from V and 0 bases from J, the junction contained 5 bases not matched to a gene. The CDR3 loop spans 17 amino acids. This CDR3 is CASIPGTSGSSYNEQFF. CDR3 nucleotide sequence: TGTGCCAGCATCCCAGGGACTAGCGGGAGCTCCTACAATGAGCAGTTCTTC.

This rearrangement joins TRBV20-1 to TRBJ2-1; TRBD1 agrees at 8 bases. Germline-derived CDR1 and CDR2 are DFQATT and SNEGSKA (reference sequence). The V segment lost 4 bases and the J segment 6 bases; nucleotides outside the gene matches: 14. This CDR3 has 16 residues. CDR3 nucleotide sequence: TGCAGTGCTACCCCTCGGCCGTACAGGGGGAGCAATGAGCAGTTCTTC. It is translated as CSATPRPYRGSNEQFF.

CDR3 sequence (DNA): TGTGCCAGCAGTTACTCGACGAGGACCGGCTACACCTTC. Translating it yields CASSYSTRTGYTF. The chain carries TRBV6-2 or TRBV6-3 and TRBJ1-2; D is uncertain. This CDR3 spans 13 amino acids. V lost 0 bases, J lost 8 bases, and 10 bases lay in between. Germline CDR1 MNHEY, CDR2 SVGEGT.

The chain carries TRBV29-1 and TRBJ2-3; TRBD1 matches at 7 bases. Germline V gives CDR1 SQVTM, CDR2 ANQGSEA. V was pared by 8 bases and J by 2 bases, with 7 bases of the junction left unmatched. CDR3 length: 13 residues. CDR3: CSTGTVLTDTQYF. CDR3 DNA sequence: TGCAGCACCGGGACAGTCCTCACAGATACGCAGTATTTT.

The sample holds many counts of this clonotype. This chain connects TRBV15 to TRBJ1-3; D is unresolved. In germline, CDR1 is LNHNV, CDR2 YYDKDF (reference sequence). V was clipped by 6 bases and J by 4 bases, with 7 bases between them. The CDR3 contains 12 residues. The DNA for the CDR3 is TGTGCCACCAGTACACAGGGAAACACCATATATTTT. Its protein product is CATSTQGNTIYF.

This clonotype has at least ten counts. The V gene is TRBV20-1, the J gene TRBJ1-5; D perhaps matches TRBD1 (5 bases). CDR3 size: 12 residues. Trimming left V 7 bases short and J 6 bases short, with 13 bases between. Looked up from germline, CDR1 is DFQATT and CDR2 is SNEGSKA (reference sequence). CDR3 residues: CSVVWGIQPQHF. CDR3 coding DNA: TGCAGTGTAGTTTGGGGGATTCAGCCCCAGCATTTT.

The rearrangement joins TRBV10-3 to TRBJ2-5, with 12 bases identical to TRBD2. Germline CDR1 is ENHRY and CDR2 is SYGVKD. After removal of 3 bases from V and 5 bases from J, the junction contained 10 bases not matched to a gene. This CDR3 comprises 17 residues. The chain's CDR3 is CAISDDRTSGTGETQYF. Here the CDR3 DNA reads TGTGCCATCAGTGACGATAGGACTAGCGGGACGGGGGAGACCCAGTACTTC.

In this sample, this clonotype turned up many times. The chain couples TRBV4-3 to TRBJ2-3; D remains unclear. Between the trimmed V and J ends, which lost 0 bases and 6 bases, there was a span of 16 bases. Germline V CDR1 and CDR2: LGHNA, YSLEER. The length of the CDR3 is 16 residues. CDR3 nucleotide sequence: TGCGCCAGCAGCCAAGATTTAAGACCGTCCCGCGATACGCAGTATTTT. Translating gives CASSQDLRPSRDTQYF.

Many counts were recorded for this clonotype. The rearrangement joins TRBV4-2 to TRBJ1-5; 10 nucleotides match TRBD1. The V and J ends lost 0 bases and 6 bases, in that order; junction bases with no gene match: 5. The CDR3 has 16 residues. Germline CDR1 and CDR2: LGHNA and YNFKEQ. CDR3 nucleotides: TGTGCCAGCAGCCAAGATCTAGACAGGGGGCCTCAGCCCCAGCATTTT. The encoded protein is CASSQDLDRGPQPQHF.

This clonotype was counted ten times or more. The V call is TRBV7-8, the J call TRBJ1-4; unclear D gene. V was pared by 4 bases and J by 7 bases, with 7 bases between. The CDR3 covers 12 residues. Germline V gene lookup returns CDR1 SGHVS and CDR2 FQNEAQ. In nucleotides, the CDR3 is TGTGCCAGCAGCTCCGGAAGTGAAAAACTGTTTTTT. Its translation: CASSSGSEKLFF.

This rearrangement joins TRBV12-3 or TRBV12-4 to TRBJ1-5, with D possibly being TRBD1 (5 bases). With 7 bases removed from V and 6 bases from J, the gap between germline ends came to 13 bases. The CDR3 runs 13 residues. CDR3 amino acids: CASTPQGVQPQHF. In DNA form, the CDR3 reads TGTGCCAGCACTCCCCAGGGAGTTCAGCCCCAGCATTTT.

This clonotype occurred many times. J is TRBJ1-1 and V is TRBV5-1; TRBD1 matches at 8 bases. V shed 1 base and J 1 base; nucleotides not matched to a gene: 6. The CDR3 is 16 amino acids. From germline, CDR1 is SGHRS and CDR2 YFSETQ. Here the CDR3 DNA reads TGCGCCAGCAGCTTGCAACCAGGGGGCGCGAACACTGAAGCTTTCTTT. This encodes CASSLQPGGANTEAFF.